This entry lists 28 T cell receptor beta chains sequenced from one sample in a study of shared clonotypes between healthy human individuals. Sequenced by immunoSEQ multiplex PCR; TCRdb stores in-frame clones only, minus some. Here the sample spans some 1.4 million clones, roughly 95% being singletons. The sequenced material came from naive CD4+ T cells sorted from blood. Subset here: CD45RA+ positively selected. The source is a man in his thirties or forties in good health.

Here the CDR3 DNA reads TGTGCCAGCTCCAGGGACCCGAACACTGAAGCTTTCTTT. It translates to CASSRDPNTEAFF. This chain uses TRBV5-6 with TRBJ1-1, with D perhaps TRBD1 (5 bases). The germline V gene encodes CDR1 SGHDT and CDR2 YYEEEE. CDR3 length equals 13 residues. Trimming cost V 7 bases and J 1 base, with 11 bases left between them.

This clone was recorded once. Other nucleotide sequences in the sample specify the same CDR3. The V gene is TRBV5-1, the J gene TRBJ2-2, with D uncertain. Germline V CDR1 and CDR2: SGHRS, YFSETQ. The CDR3 has 14 amino acids. Trimming took 3 bases from V and 0 from J, leaving 6 bases between them. The CDR3 coding sequence is TGCGCCAGCAGCTCGACGGCGAACACCGGGGAGCTGTTTTTT. Protein sequence: CASSSTANTGELFF.

A few counts support this clone. The chain joins TRBV6-1 to TRBJ2-7; 10 bases map to TRBD1. After removal of 6 bases from V and 3 bases from J, the junction contained 5 bases not matched to a gene. The germline CDR1 and CDR2 sequences are MNHNS and SASEGT. This CDR3 spans 14 amino acids. For the CDR3, the DNA is TGTGCCAGCAGCAGACAGGGGGCTGTCTACGAGCAGTACTTC. It specifies CASSRQGAVYEQYF.

This clone was found once. This rearrangement joins TRBV2 to TRBJ2-1; D might be TRBD1 or TRBD2, each matching 5 bases. The CDR3 is 14 residues long. CDR1 is SNHLY, CDR2 FYNNEI, per germline. V was clipped by 10 bases and J by 0 bases, with 13 bases between them. The CDR3 loop is CATKKGSSYNEQFF. As DNA, the CDR3 is TGTGCCACCAAGAAGGGGAGCTCCTACAATGAGCAGTTCTTC.

The rearrangement joins TRBV14 to TRBJ2-7; D call uncertain. The CDR3 loop spans 15 amino acids. V lost 4 bases and J 0 bases, leaving 13 bases between the germline ends. Germline V CDR1 and CDR2: SGHDN, FVKESK. The CDR3 DNA follows: TGTGCCAGCAGCCTCGCCACGCCATTCTCCTACGAGCAGTACTTC. Translating it yields CASSLATPFSYEQYF.

The V gene is TRBV5-1, the J gene TRBJ2-5; perhaps D is TRBD1 or TRBD2 (5 bases each). The CDR3 is 15 amino acids. The V gene lost 4 bases and the J gene lost 1 base, with 14 bases spanning the gap. Germline V lookup: CDR1 SGHRS, CDR2 YFSETQ. CDR3 in DNA: TGCGCCAGCAGCCCGCTAGTGGGACCCCAAGAGACCCAGTACTTC. Amino acids: CASSPLVGPQETQYF. The full variable domain, completed using reference TRBV5-1 and TRBJ2-5, is KAGVTQTPRYLIKTRGQQVTLSCSPISGHRSVSWYQQTPGQGLQFLFEYFSETQRNKGNFPGRFSGRQFSNSRSEMNVSTLELGDSALYLCASSPLVGPQETQYFGPGTRLLVL.

Details on this clone: Other DNA sequences in the same sample also yield this CDR3. This chain connects TRBV9 to TRBJ2-2, with 9 bases matching TRBD2. The CDR3 totals 15 residues. Germline assignment: CDR1 SGDLS and CDR2 YYNGEE. Losses at the gene ends were 0 bases for V and 5 bases for J; bases not matched to a gene: 2. CDR3 sequence: CASSVGLADTGELFF. DNA for the CDR3: TGTGCCAGCAGCGTAGGACTAGCGGATACCGGGGAGCTGTTTTTT. Using reference TRBV9 and TRBJ2-2 for the parts outside the CDR3, the full variable domain is DSGVTQTPKHLITATGQRVTLRCSPRSGDLSVYWYQQSLDQGLQFLIQYYNGEERAKGNILERFSAQQFPDLHSELNLSSLELGDSALYFCASSVGLADTGELFFGEGSRLTVL.

For the CDR3, the DNA is TGTGCCAGCAGTGAAATCGGGGCAGGGTGGTACGAGCAGTACTTC. Protein: CASSEIGAGWYEQYF. This chain uses TRBV25-1 with TRBJ2-7; D may correspond to TRBD1 or TRBD2 (5 bases each). CDR3 length: 15 amino acids. Per germline, CDR1 MGHDK and CDR2 SYGVNS. V lost 2 bases and J lost 4, with 15 bases in between.

This clone was recorded once. This chain uses TRBV9 with TRBJ2-1; 9 bases align to TRBD2. The CDR3 covers 16 residues. Trimming cost V 4 bases and J 6 bases; bases outside gene matches: 11. The germline gives CDR1 SGDLS, CDR2 YYNGEE. This CDR3 reads CASSPHSGSDGNEQFF. The CDR3 coding sequence is TGTGCCAGCAGCCCCCATAGCGGGAGTGATGGCAATGAGCAGTTCTTC.

V gene TRBV18 combines with J gene TRBJ2-1, with a possible D match to TRBD1 (5 bases). The CDR3 loop spans 17 amino acids. V was pared by 0 bases and J by 3 bases, with 15 bases between. Germline V gene sequence: CDR1 KGHSH, CDR2 LQKENI. CDR3: CASSPPKAQGHYNEQFF. In nucleotides, the CDR3 is TGTGCCAGCTCACCACCAAAGGCCCAGGGTCACTACAATGAGCAGTTCTTC.

V gene TRBV25-1 combines with J gene TRBJ2-3, with D perhaps TRBD2 (5 bases). CDR1 is MGHDK and CDR2 is SYGVNS in the germline V gene. The CDR3 length is 17 residues. Between the trimmed V and J ends, which lost 6 bases and 0 bases, there was a span of 19 bases. CDR3 nucleotide sequence: TGTGCCAGCAGCGGACCCGGGAAAAATTCCAGCACAGATACGCAGTATTTT. Protein product: CASSGPGKNSSTDTQYF. Full variable domain (outside the CDR3, taken from reference TRBV25-1 and TRBJ2-3): EADIYQTPRYLVIGTGKKITLECSQTMGHDKMYWYQQDPGMELHLIHYSYGVNSTEKGDLSSESTVSRIRTEHFPLTLESARPSHTSQYLCASSGPGKNSSTDTQYFGPGTRLTVL.

The chain is built from TRBV5-1 and TRBJ1-1, with a weak D call TRBD1 (6 bases). The CDR3 loop spans 14 amino acids. Germline V gene lookup returns CDR1 SGHRS and CDR2 YFSETQ. Between the trimmed V and J ends, which lost 1 base and 6 bases, there was a span of 13 bases. The CDR3 DNA sequence: TGCGCCAGCAGCTTGAAAGGGGGGGTCGCTGAAGCTTTCTTT. This translates into CASSLKGGVAEAFF.

The chain couples TRBV5-1 to TRBJ1-3, with D maybe TRBD1 (5 bases). The length of the CDR3 is 17 residues. In germline, CDR1 is SGHRS, CDR2 YFSETQ. V was cut by 4 bases and J by 0 bases, with 17 bases left in between. The CDR3 DNA sequence: TGCGCCAGCAGCCTCGGACGGCCAGGACACTCTGGAAACACCATATATTTT. Translated: CASSLGRPGHSGNTIYF. Full variable domain (missing parts from reference TRBV5-1 and TRBJ1-3): KAGVTQTPRYLIKTRGQQVTLSCSPISGHRSVSWYQQTPGQGLQFLFEYFSETQRNKGNFPGRFSGRQFSNSRSEMNVSTLELGDSALYLCASSLGRPGHSGNTIYFGEGSWLTVV.

V usage is TRBV10-3 and J usage is TRBJ2-1, with 8 bases identical to TRBD2. J was trimmed by 4 bases and V by 1 base; bases with no gene match: 6. CDR3 length: 16 residues. Germline V gives CDR1 ENHRY, CDR2 SYGVKD. For the CDR3, the DNA is TGTGCCATCAGTGAGTTGGGACTAGGAGGGTACAATGAGCAGTTCTTC. Amino acid sequence: CAISELGLGGYNEQFF.

V gene TRBV5-1 combines with J gene TRBJ2-3; D unclear. The CDR3 has 11 amino acids. V was cut by 6 bases and J by 6 bases, with 8 bases left in between. Looked up from germline, CDR1 is SGHRS and CDR2 is YFSETQ. CDR3 loop: CASTMKDTQYF. CDR3 coding DNA: TGCGCCAGCACCATGAAGGATACGCAGTATTTT.

The V and J genes are TRBV28 and TRBJ1-5; D call uncertain. V was shortened by 3 bases and J by 0 bases, with 12 bases between the two germline ends. The CDR3 runs 16 residues. CDR1 and CDR2 (germline): MDHEN, SYDVKM. The CDR3 nucleotides are TGTGCCAGCAGTTTGGCGCCCGTCGGTAGCAATCAGCCCCAGCATTTT. It is translated as CASSLAPVGSNQPQHF.

This clone was recorded once. The rearrangement joins TRBV4-3 to TRBJ2-4; the D gene could be TRBD1 or TRBD2 (5 bases each). The V gene's germline CDR1 is LGHNA and CDR2 YSLEER. The CDR3 loop spans 14 amino acids. The germline V and J ends were trimmed by 0 bases and 4 bases, with 7 bases remaining between them. The CDR3 coding sequence is TGCGCCAGCAGCCAAGATTGGGGGAAAAACATTCAGTACTTC. Protein product: CASSQDWGKNIQYF.

This clone has just one count. The chain joins TRBV19 to TRBJ2-5, with 7 bases lining up with TRBD2. The CDR3 has 14 amino acids. Trimming at V came to 6 bases and at J to 5 bases, leaving 9 bases not matched to a gene. In germline, CDR1 is LNHDA, CDR2 SQIVND (reference sequence). For the CDR3, the DNA is TGTGCCAGTAGGAGGACCGGGGGGATGGAGACCCAGTACTTC. It yields the protein CASRRTGGMETQYF. The whole variable domain, remainder taken from reference TRBV19 and TRBJ2-5, is DGGITQSPKYLFRKEGQNVTLSCEQNLNHDAMYWYRQDPGQGLRLIYYSQIVNDFQKGDIAEGYSVSREKKESFPLTVTSAQKNPTAFYLCASRRTGGMETQYFGPGTRLLVL.

The chain links TRBV5-1 to TRBJ2-5; 9 bases are a match to TRBD2. The CDR3 consists of 14 residues. The germline V gene has CDR1 SGHRS and CDR2 YFSETQ. V shed 6 bases, J shed 1 base, and the junction held 4 bases outside the gene matches. CDR3: CASTLAGTQETQYF. The CDR3 DNA reads as TGCGCCAGCACCCTAGCGGGAACCCAAGAGACCCAGTACTTC.

The chain is built from TRBV7-9 and TRBJ1-5; D gene unclear. V lost 5 bases, J lost 7 bases, and 18 bases lay in between. The CDR3 runs 15 residues. Germline loops: CDR1 SEHNR, CDR2 FQNEAQ (reference sequence). The CDR3 coding sequence is TGTGCCAGCAGCCCCCATGCGGGCCGGGCGCAGCCCCAGCATTTT. This sequence encodes CASSPHAGRAQPQHF.

For this clone: The sample contains more than one DNA sequence encoding this CDR3. The chain joins TRBV5-1 to TRBJ2-1, with TRBD2 identical over 12 bases. The CDR3 contains 15 residues. The junction had 3 bases not matched to a gene; V was cut back by 4 bases and J by 4 bases. Germline values: CDR1 SGHRS, CDR2 YFSETQ. The CDR3 reads CASSPGLAGYNEQFF. DNA for the CDR3: TGCGCCAGCAGCCCTGGACTAGCGGGGTACAATGAGCAGTTCTTC. The full variable domain, rest sourced from reference TRBV5-1 and TRBJ2-1, is KAGVTQTPRYLIKTRGQQVTLSCSPISGHRSVSWYQQTPGQGLQFLFEYFSETQRNKGNFPGRFSGRQFSNSRSEMNVSTLELGDSALYLCASSPGLAGYNEQFFGPGTRLTVL.

Points on this clone: The sample carries other DNA sequences with the same CDR3. The V call is TRBV28, the J call TRBJ2-1; D remains ambiguous. The germline CDR1 and CDR2 sequences are MDHEN and SYDVKM. V was pared by 4 bases and J by 0 bases, with 10 bases between. The CDR3 is 15 amino acids. DNA of the CDR3: TGTGCCAGCAGTTCGGACGGCCGCTCCTACAATGAGCAGTTCTTC. It yields the protein CASSSDGRSYNEQFF.

Only one count was recorded for this clone. This sequence joins TRBV15 and TRBJ1-5; D is ambiguous. Trimming took off 1 base at V and 7 bases at J, with 14 bases between the two ends. Germline values: CDR1 LNHNV, CDR2 YYDKDF (reference sequence). The length of the CDR3 is 15 residues. In DNA, the CDR3 is TGTGCCACCAGCAGAGTGGCGTCCCGCGGACAGCCCCAGCATTTT. Amino acids: CATSRVASRGQPQHF.

The CDR3 region has the DNA TGTGCCAGCAGTTTTAGACCGTCCGGGACTGTGGGCACCCAGTACTTC. The encoded protein is CASSFRPSGTVGTQYF. The chain carries TRBV2 and TRBJ2-5; possibly TRBD2 for D (6 bases). Trimming took 5 bases from V and 8 from J, leaving 24 bases between them. Per germline, CDR1 SNHLY and CDR2 FYNNEI. This CDR3 is 16 amino acids long.

The CDR3 nucleotides read TGTGCCACCAGCAGCGGACTAGCGGTATACAATGAGCAGTTCTTC. As protein: CATSSGLAVYNEQFF. The rearrangement uses TRBV15 and TRBJ2-1, with TRBD2 identical over 10 bases. Germline CDR1 is LNHNV and CDR2 is YYDKDF (reference sequence). J lost 4 bases, V lost 3 bases, and 3 bases had no gene match. CDR3 size: 15 residues.

The chain employs TRBV28 and TRBJ1-5; TRBD1 might be the D (6 bases). The germline CDR1 and CDR2 sequences are MDHEN and SYDVKM. V lost 7 bases to trimming and J lost 4 bases, with 11 bases between them. The CDR3 consists of 13 residues. CDR3 nucleotides: TGTGCCAGCAATACAGGGAGGAATCAGCCCCAGCATTTT. As protein: CASNTGRNQPQHF.

V usage is TRBV7-9 and J usage is TRBJ2-3; 8 nucleotides align to TRBD2. The CDR3 loop spans 15 amino acids. The V gene's germline CDR1 is SEHNR and CDR2 FQNEAQ (reference sequence). After removal of 5 bases from V and 9 bases from J, the junction contained 13 bases not matched to a gene. The CDR3 region has the DNA TGTGCCAGCAGCCCCCGGGGGGGGGCTGGGGACACGCAGTATTTT. Translating it yields CASSPRGGAGDTQYF.

The chain joins TRBV11-1 to TRBJ2-7, with D unresolved. The CDR3 runs to 13 residues. Trimming took off 0 bases at V and 1 base at J, with 4 bases between the two ends. The germline CDR1 and CDR2 sequences are SGHAT and FQDESV (reference sequence). CDR3 in amino acids: CASSLAASYEQYF. The CDR3 coding sequence is TGTGCCAGCAGCTTAGCGGCTTCCTACGAGCAGTACTTC.